This T cell receptor beta chain was recovered during a study of cytomegalovirus exposure and HLA in healthy donors. Points from the study as a whole: It was shown in a later analysis that HLA-associated TCR beta chains were more clonally expanded than other, equally common chains. Across donors, presence/absence analyses took sequencing depth to be roughly uniform. Sequences of the TCR beta chain were said to predict the HLA-A and HLA-B alleles of most subjects accurately.

The germline V gene encodes CDR1 SGHRS and CDR2 YFSETQ. The CDR3 is 13 amino acids. The V end was cut by 0 bases, the J end by 4 bases, with 7 bases between. Primers included in the PCR were 60 Vbeta and 13 Jbeta primers. Sequenced by immunoSEQ multiplex PCR; TCRdb stores in-frame clones only, minus some. The repertoire holds roughly 120,000 clones, with approximately 77% as singletons. On this clone itself: Its antigen is not known.

The receptor comes from a man aged 50-60 years in good health and CMV-seropositive. Material: PBMCs. The V and J genes are TRBV5-1 and TRBJ1-2; D is uncertain. CDR3 in amino acids: CASSLESVYGYTF. The CDR3 DNA reads as TGCGCCAGCAGCTTGGAATCGGTCTATGGCTACACCTTC.